Shown below are 30 T cell receptor beta chains from a single sample sequenced in a study of blood T cell repertoires in COVID-19. Libraries were prepared by immunoSEQ multiplex PCR; TCRdb keeps only in-frame clonotypes and omits some of them. The repertoire consists of about 200,000 clones, with 70% to 85% occurring once and the leading ten covering under 15%. The sequencing input was peripheral blood. All receptors derive from a human donor in a cohort sampled during active COVID-19.

This clone has only one observation. The chain carries TRBV9 and TRBJ2-2; D is perhaps TRBD2 (5 bases). V lost 2 bases to trimming and J lost 7 bases, with 15 bases between them. Germline V gene lookup returns CDR1 SGDLS and CDR2 YYNGEE. The CDR3 covers 15 residues. The CDR3 reads CASSVNGIVGGELFF. The DNA for the CDR3 is TGTGCCAGCAGCGTTAACGGGATAGTCGGCGGGGAGCTGTTTTTT.

This clone occurred once. The chain employs TRBV19 and TRBJ2-3, with a possible D match to TRBD2 (5 bases). Germline CDR1 reads LNHDA; CDR2 reads SQIVND (reference sequence). CDR3 length: 15 residues. Between the trimmed V and J ends, which lost 6 bases and 2 bases, there was a span of 15 bases. CDR3 bases: TGTGCCAGTAGATCTCGGGGAGTCAACACAGATACGCAGTATTTT. Translation gives CASRSRGVNTDTQYF.

The chain combines TRBV5-1 with TRBJ2-7; the D is unclear. Germline loops: CDR1 SGHRS, CDR2 YFSETQ. Trimming removed 2 bases from V and 0 bases from J, with 3 bases in between. The CDR3 covers 12 residues. The CDR3 region has the DNA TGCGCCAGCAGCTTTAACTCCTACGAGCAGTACTTC. This gives the protein CASSFNSYEQYF.

This rearrangement joins TRBV21-1 to TRBJ2-1; the D call TRBD2 from the table was never checked on the DNA. TRBV21-1 is a recognized pseudogene. This CDR3 contains 16 residues. The CDR3 nucleotides read TGTGCCAGCAGCAAGGTGACCCAGCGGGAGGACAATGAGCAGTTCTTC. Protein product: CASSKVTQREDNEQFF.

The chain is built from TRBV28 and TRBJ1-1; no definite D call. The CDR3 has 16 residues. Germline CDR1 reads MDHEN; CDR2 reads SYDVKM. Trimming took 2 bases from V and 1 from J, leaving 14 bases between them. The CDR3 coding sequence is TGTGCCAGCAGTTTAGTTTCCGCAGTTCAGAACACTGAAGCTTTCTTT. The encoded protein is CASSLVSAVQNTEAFF.

The chain links TRBV7-9 to TRBJ2-7, with D tentatively TRBD2 (5 bases). The germline gives CDR1 SEHNR, CDR2 FQNEAQ (reference sequence). The ends were cut back, 4 bases at V and 3 bases at J, with 13 bases in the middle. This CDR3 comprises 14 residues. CDR3 protein: CASSSGLRYYEQYF. In DNA form, the CDR3 reads TGTGCCAGCAGCTCCGGACTGAGGTACTACGAGCAGTACTTC.

The chain recombines TRBV28 with TRBJ2-2, with 9 bases lining up with TRBD2. Germline loops: CDR1 MDHEN, CDR2 SYDVKM. CDR3 length: 15 amino acids. Trimming cost V 6 bases and J 1 base; bases outside gene matches: 3. Here the CDR3 DNA reads TGTGCCAGCAGCCCAGCGGGAGGGAACACCGGGGAGCTGTTTTTT. Translated: CASSPAGGNTGELFF.

The rearrangement links TRBV18 to TRBJ2-7; 7 positions agree with TRBD1. Germline V gene lookup returns CDR1 KGHSH and CDR2 LQKENI. This CDR3 has 13 amino acids. V shed 3 bases and J 5 bases; nucleotides not matched to a gene: 4. The CDR3, as DNA: TGTGCCAGCTCACCGACAGGGAGCGACGAGCAGTACTTC. Residues: CASSPTGSDEQYF.

The chain joins TRBV4-1 to TRBJ2-3; a possible D gene is TRBD2 (5 bases). The CDR3 totals 17 residues. Germline V CDR1 and CDR2: MGHRA, YSYEKL. Trimming took off 0 bases at V and 0 bases at J, with 13 bases between the two ends. CDR3 DNA sequence: TGCGCCAGCAGCCAAGATCCAGCGGCGGCTAGCACAGATACGCAGTATTTT. This sequence encodes CASSQDPAAASTDTQYF.

This chain uses TRBV11-2 with TRBJ1-1, with unresolved D. Germline V CDR1 and CDR2: SGHAT, FQNNGV. Trimming shortened V by 3 bases and J by 1 base, and 6 bases separated the two germline ends. The CDR3 has 13 residues. The CDR3 loop is CASSFGGNTEAFF. CDR3 sequence (DNA): TGTGCCAGCAGCTTCGGCGGGAACACTGAAGCTTTCTTT.

V usage is TRBV27 and J usage is TRBJ2-3; the D gene is possibly TRBD1 (5 bases). V shed 6 bases and J shed 2 bases, with 15 bases lying between them. This CDR3 region has 15 residues. Looked up from germline, CDR1 is MNHEY and CDR2 is SMNVEV (reference sequence). The CDR3 loop reads CASRISPGLTDTQYF. In nucleotides, the CDR3 is TGTGCCAGCAGAATATCCCCAGGGCTCACAGATACGCAGTATTTT.

The rearrangement uses TRBV2 and TRBJ2-7, with 7 bases fitting TRBD1. This CDR3 region has 13 residues. Germline V gene sequence: CDR1 SNHLY, CDR2 FYNNEI. J lost 7 bases, V lost 8 bases, and 11 bases had no gene match. CDR3 amino acids: CASGTAWRREQYF. The CDR3, as DNA: TGTGCCAGCGGGACAGCGTGGCGTAGGGAGCAGTACTTC.

V gene TRBV2 combines with J gene TRBJ1-2; D is undetermined. CDR1 is SNHLY and CDR2 is FYNNEI in the germline V gene. The V end was cut by 4 bases, the J end by 8 bases, with 14 bases between. The length of the CDR3 is 13 residues. The CDR3 DNA is TGTGCCAGCAGTGGCCCAGTCCTGTCGGGCTACACCTTC. Residues: CASSGPVLSGYTF.

This sequence joins TRBV5-6 and TRBJ2-3; D is possibly TRBD2 (5 bases). The germline V gene has CDR1 SGHDT and CDR2 YYEEEE. V was pared by 4 bases and J by 4 bases, with 19 bases between. This CDR3 has 16 amino acids. This CDR3 reads CASSPPWVGSADTQYF. CDR3 sequence (DNA): TGTGCCAGCAGCCCCCCTTGGGTAGGGAGCGCAGATACGCAGTATTTT. The full variable domain, rest sourced from reference TRBV5-6 and TRBJ2-3, is DAGVTQSPTHLIKTRGQQVTLRCSPKSGHDTVSWYQQALGQGPQFIFQYYEEEERQRGNFPDRFSGHQFPNYSSELNVNALLLGDSALYLCASSPPWVGSADTQYFGPGTRLTVL.

CDR3 nucleotides: TGTGCCAGCAGCTCCGGGCTAGCGGGATTGGCCGGGGAGCTGTTTTTT. Its protein is CASSSGLAGLAGELFF. This chain uses TRBV11-3 with TRBJ2-2; 9 positions agree with TRBD2. Per germline, CDR1 SGHNT and CDR2 YENEEA. The ends lost 4 bases at V and 6 bases at J; junction bases unmatched: 9. The CDR3 has 16 amino acids.

The chain uses TRBV7-4 and TRBJ1-2; D uncertain. There are 16 residues in the CDR3. V was cut by 1 base and J by 6 bases, with 18 bases left in between. Germline V gives CDR1 SGHVT, CDR2 SQSDAQ. The CDR3: CASSLVFGYGQDGYTF. The CDR3 DNA reads as TGTGCCAGCAGCTTAGTTTTTGGGTACGGCCAGGATGGCTACACCTTC.

The chain has TRBV5-6 and TRBJ2-7; D perhaps matches TRBD2 (9 bases). The V end was cut by 4 bases, the J end by 3 bases, with 29 bases between. The CDR3 has 19 amino acids. Germline V gene data show CDR1 as SGHDT and CDR2 as YYEEEE. The CDR3 reads CASSHRGYGRLAVLYEQYF. The DNA for the CDR3 is TGTGCCAGCAGCCACAGGGGGTATGGACGACTAGCGGTGCTCTACGAGCAGTACTTC. Full variable domain (rest looked up from reference TRBV5-6 and TRBJ2-7): DAGVTQSPTHLIKTRGQQVTLRCSPKSGHDTVSWYQQALGQGPQFIFQYYEEEERQRGNFPDRFSGHQFPNYSSELNVNALLLGDSALYLCASSHRGYGRLAVLYEQYFGPGTRLTVT.

The genes are TRBV24-1 and TRBJ2-5; 12 bases line up with TRBD1. This CDR3 has 17 residues. Germline lookup yields CDR1 KGHDR and CDR2 SFDVKD. With 4 bases clipped from V and 5 bases from J, the junction kept 10 bases outside the gene matches. As DNA, the CDR3 is TGTGCCACCAGTGACCCCGGGACAGGGGGCGCGTGGGAGACCCAGTACTTC. Translating it yields CATSDPGTGGAWETQYF.

This chain links TRBV9 with TRBJ2-3; TRBD2 might be the D (5 bases). CDR1 SGDLS and CDR2 YYNGEE come from the germline V gene. V was shortened by 0 bases and J by 0 bases, with 8 bases between the two germline ends. The CDR3 loop spans 15 amino acids. The CDR3 spells CASSVDGISTDTQYF. The CDR3, as DNA: TGTGCCAGCAGCGTAGACGGGATCAGCACAGATACGCAGTATTTT.

The V and J genes are TRBV6-5 and TRBJ2-7; D unresolved. The germline gives CDR1 MNHEY, CDR2 SVGAGI. There are 16 residues in the CDR3. V lost 4 bases and J 3 bases, leaving 19 bases between the germline ends. The CDR3 sequence is CASSFSSVGAFYEQYF. CDR3 DNA sequence: TGTGCCAGCAGTTTTTCGAGCGTGGGTGCCTTCTACGAGCAGTACTTC.

CDR3 region: CAISESRRGLNSNQPQHF. DNA of the CDR3: TGTGCCATCAGTGAGTCGCGCAGGGGGCTTAATAGCAATCAGCCCCAGCATTTT. The chain couples TRBV10-3 to TRBJ1-5; TRBD1 matches 8 bases. The CDR3 runs to 18 residues. CDR1 is ENHRY, CDR2 SYGVKD, per germline. J gave up 0 bases and V 0 bases, and 7 bases lay outside the gene matches.

The V gene is TRBV5-1, the J gene TRBJ2-1; 12 bases align to TRBD2. Trimming took 5 bases from V and 7 from J; bases not matched to a gene: 13. Germline assignment: CDR1 SGHRS and CDR2 YFSETQ. The CDR3 has 17 residues. The CDR3 protein is CASRSQALAGGGNEQFF. The CDR3 DNA reads as TGCGCCAGCAGGTCCCAAGCACTAGCGGGAGGTGGGAATGAGCAGTTCTTC.

This chain joins TRBV27 and TRBJ1-1, with TRBD1 identical over 8 bases. J gave up 1 base and V 6 bases, and 7 bases lay outside the gene matches. The CDR3 is 15 amino acids. Germline values: CDR1 MNHEY, CDR2 SMNVEV (reference sequence). CDR3 loop: CASRGTGSSNTEAFF. CDR3 nucleotides: TGTGCCAGCAGAGGGACAGGCAGTTCGAACACTGAAGCTTTCTTT.

The rearrangement links TRBV2 to TRBJ2-3; D is uncertain. The germline V and J ends were trimmed by 8 bases and 4 bases, with 16 bases remaining between them. CDR3 length: 14 residues. CDR1 SNHLY and CDR2 FYNNEI come from the germline V gene. The CDR3 sequence is CASLTSGASDTQYF. For the CDR3, the DNA is TGTGCCAGCCTAACGTCTGGAGCCTCAGATACGCAGTATTTT.

This chain uses TRBV15 with TRBJ2-3; the match to TRBD2 covers 7 bases. With 5 bases clipped from V and 2 bases from J, the junction kept 4 bases outside the gene matches. The CDR3 length is 14 residues. CDR1 is LNHNV, CDR2 YYDKDF, per germline (reference sequence). The chain's CDR3 is CATSGSGVTDTQYF. CDR3 sequence (DNA): TGTGCCACCAGCGGAAGCGGGGTCACAGATACGCAGTATTTT.

V and J are TRBV5-1 and TRBJ2-7, with 8 bases lining up with TRBD1. CDR3 length: 17 amino acids. V trimming: 5 bases; J trimming: 3 bases; junction bases outside the gene matches: 16. Germline CDR1 SGHRS, CDR2 YFSETQ. The CDR3: CASRPGTGPRRNYEQYF. DNA of the CDR3: TGCGCCAGCAGACCCGGGACAGGTCCTAGGAGGAACTACGAGCAGTACTTC.

This chain connects TRBV6-5 to TRBJ2-1; 13 positions match TRBD2. The trim removed 10 bases at V and 6 bases at J, leaving 3 bases unmatched. CDR3 length equals 13 residues. Germline assignment: CDR1 MNHEY and CDR2 SVGAGI. The CDR3 DNA reads TGTGCCACCTGGACTAGCGGGAGCAATGAGCAGTTCTTC. It specifies CATWTSGSNEQFF.

The chain employs TRBV28 and TRBJ2-5, with no clear D. The V end was cut by 3 bases, the J end by 5 bases, with 10 bases between. The CDR3 spans 13 residues. The V gene's germline CDR1 is MDHEN and CDR2 SYDVKM. This chain's CDR3 is CASSLDSTETQYF. CDR3 nucleotides: TGTGCCAGCAGTTTGGATAGCACTGAGACCCAGTACTTC.

In this sample, this clone turned up many times. The V and J genes are TRBV19 and TRBJ1-4; D is possibly TRBD1 (5 bases). CDR3 length: 14 residues. V lost 8 bases and J lost 7, with 17 bases in between. Germline CDR1 reads LNHDA; CDR2 reads SQIVND (reference sequence). Written as DNA, the CDR3 is TGTGCCAGTCAAGCGGGACTACTGACTGAAAAACTGTTTTTT. Translated, it gives CASQAGLLTEKLFF.

The V gene is TRBV5-1, the J gene TRBJ2-3; 10 positions agree with TRBD1. The CDR3 spans 15 residues. Trimming at V came to 3 bases and at J to 3 bases, leaving 4 bases not matched to a gene. Germline V CDR1 and CDR2: SGHRS, YFSETQ. The CDR3 DNA sequence: TGCGCCAGCAGCTACGACAGGGGGCTAACAGATACGCAGTATTTT. Translating gives CASSYDRGLTDTQYF.